This T cell receptor beta chain was sequenced for a study of identical twins. Each CDR3 protein is one row after TCRdb ran MiXCR on the 5' RACE reads. The profile shows under 900,000 distinct CDR3 sequences, roughly 20% of them singletons. Germline V lookup: CDR1 MNHNS, CDR2 SASEGT. The germline V and J ends were trimmed by 4 bases and 4 bases, with 17 bases remaining between them. CDR3 length equals 15 residues. The same specimen was also included in a second study, on T cells expressing NK-cell markers.

This sequence was found in a woman in her late teens or twenties in good health. The chain couples TRBV6-1 to TRBJ2-7; no firm D call. Sequencing input: PBMCs. The CDR3 sequence: CASSGVWPTSYEQYF. The CDR3 DNA sequence: TGTGCCAGCAGTGGGGTTTGGCCTACGTCTTACGAGCAGTACTTC.